The clone carrying this T cell receptor beta chain was detected only once. Profiled with immunoSEQ multiplex PCR; TCRdb holds only in-frame clones, not every one. The sample lists about 120,000 clones; roughly four fifths were seen once. The CDR3 contains 15 residues. Germline lookup yields CDR1 LGHNA and CDR2 YSLEER. With V trimmed by 1 base and J by 3 bases, 5 bases remained unmatched. The data stem from a study of blood T cell repertoires in COVID-19. The V gene is TRBV4-3, the J gene TRBJ2-7, with TRBD1 matching over 8 bases. Sequenced input: peripheral blood. This clonotype was sampled from a man between 65 and 85 years old with active or convalescent COVID-19. The CDR3 sequence is CASSQGIGTGYEQYF. The CDR3 nucleotides are TGCGCCAGCAGCCAAGGAATCGGGACAGGCTACGAGCAGTACTTC.